The clone carrying this T cell receptor beta chain has ten or more counts. The antigen is not known. The CDR3 is made up of 15 amino acids. Trimming removed 0 bases from V and 5 bases from J, with 13 bases in between. The V gene's germline CDR1 is LGHNA and CDR2 YNFKEQ. The source of the sample is a study of Graves' ophthalmopathy and Graves' hyperthyroidism. Study conclusions and caveats: In blood, most expanded thyroid clonotypes above 0.001 frequency were also detected.

Transcripts of RNA were the source for amplifying TCR beta CDR3 regions. An initial RT-PCR round employing HTBI primers preceded a second-round multiplex PCR. From the multiplex PCR reads, TCRdb called clonotypes with MiXCR, one entry per CDR3 protein. The sample lists about 500,000 distinct CDR3 sequences; about 40% were seen once. Aged 18 to 65, hyperthyroidism patients had been newly diagnosed, with under 2 months' duration. Other autoimmune diseases, uncontrolled infections, pregnancy or lactation ruled patients out of participation. The chain links TRBV4-2 to TRBJ2-5, with unresolved D. The sequence was collected from an adult man with Graves' hyperthyroidism. Sequencing was carried out using peripheral blood or thyroid tissue (not recorded which). CDR3 bases: TGTGCCAGCAGCCAAGACAGAGTAGAAGAGGAGACCCAGTACTTC. Its protein product is CASSQDRVEEETQYF.